The 29 T cell receptor beta chains reported below all come from one sample, sequenced in a study of sequential checkpoint blockade in melanoma (dated by TCRdb to about 2019). The method was the immunoSEQ multiplex PCR assay. Here the immuneACCESS table is served through TCRdb, limited to in-frame sequences with V and J called. Missing clones are a known gap in these copies; in checked studies unresolved V genes cover under half, and the rest lacks a known reason. The sample data list about 6,100 clones, and roughly 26% of these were observed just once. Of the sample, 9% to 10% is held by the ten largest clones. The treatment or condition label of this sample denotes: randomized to nivolumab then ipilimumab (arm A) or the reverse (arm B). This sample comprised tumor tissue (inferred from file names), obtained from a patient given nivolumab and ipilimumab in sequence. All receptors come from a human donor with melanoma.

Only a few counts were recorded for this clone. The genes are TRBV30 and TRBJ2-7; 9 nucleotides agree with TRBD1. Germline V CDR1 and CDR2: GTSNPN, SVGIG (reference sequence). The CDR3 runs to 15 residues. The J segment lost 0 bases and the V segment lost 3 bases, leaving 6 bases of the junction unmatched. The CDR3 sequence: CAWRATGGFSYEQYF. The CDR3, as DNA: TGTGCCTGGAGGGCCACAGGGGGCTTCTCCTACGAGCAGTACTTC.

This clone is termed medium-sized. V usage is TRBV28 and J usage is TRBJ2-3; the D gene is possibly TRBD2 (6 bases). CDR1 is MDHEN, CDR2 SYDVKM, per germline. Trimming took 5 bases from V and 1 from J, leaving 16 bases between them. This CDR3 is built from 16 residues. In DNA form, the CDR3 reads TGTGCCAGCAGTATCCTCGCTGGGGAGGGCACAGATACGCAGTATTTT. The encoded protein is CASSILAGEGTDTQYF.

V is TRBV6-8 and J is TRBJ1-4, with TRBD1 as a possible D gene (6 bases). With 0 bases removed from V and 8 bases from J, the gap between germline ends came to 13 bases. The length of the CDR3 is 15 residues. CDR1 and CDR2 (germline): MNHGY, SAAAGT. CDR3 DNA sequence: TGTGCCAGCAGTTACTCAAAGGGGGTCGACGAAAAACTGTTTTTT. Translated, it gives CASSYSKGVDEKLFF.

This chain uses TRBV28 with TRBJ2-1, with 8 positions matching TRBD1. The CDR3 sequence is 17 residues long. Looked up from germline, CDR1 is MDHEN and CDR2 is SYDVKM. Trimming cost V 0 bases and J 0 bases; bases outside gene matches: 4. The CDR3 DNA sequence: TGTGCCAGCAGTTTATGGACAGGGGCGAGCTCCTACAATGAGCAGTTCTTC. Its protein product is CASSLWTGASSYNEQFF.

The CDR3 protein is CASMTGYSNQPQHF. CDR3 nucleotides: TGCGCCAGCATGACAGGGTATAGCAATCAGCCCCAGCATTTT. The chain employs TRBV10-2 and TRBJ1-5, with 7 bases identical to TRBD1. Per germline, CDR1 WSHSY and CDR2 SAAADI. V dropped 7 bases and J dropped 0; count of bases not matched to a gene: 3. The CDR3 has 14 amino acids.

A few counts support this clone. The chain uses TRBV28 and TRBJ2-3, with D maybe TRBD2 (7 bases). The germline gives CDR1 MDHEN, CDR2 SYDVKM. The V end lost 0 bases, the J end lost 5 bases, and 12 bases lay between the germline ends. The CDR3 length is 15 residues. In nucleotides, the CDR3 is TGTGCCAGCAGTTTATGGGGGGGGCAGAAAGATACGCAGTATTTT. Protein product: CASSLWGGQKDTQYF.

In this sample, this clone turned up a few times. This chain connects TRBV11-3 to TRBJ1-4; no clear D. Trimming pared 0 bases from V and 8 bases from J, leaving 13 bases between. CDR3 length: 15 amino acids. Germline V CDR1 and CDR2: SGHNT, YENEEA. CDR3 amino acids: CASSLEVQKGEKLFF. The DNA for the CDR3 is TGTGCCAGCAGCTTAGAAGTGCAGAAGGGCGAAAAACTGTTTTTT.

This chain uses TRBV5-1 with TRBJ2-7, with TRBD1 identical over 7 bases. J lost 6 bases, V lost 4 bases, and 10 bases had no gene match. Germline CDR1 is SGHRS and CDR2 is YFSETQ. This CDR3 region has 14 residues. The CDR3 is CASSVGQVPGEQYF. The CDR3, as DNA: TGCGCCAGCAGCGTAGGACAGGTCCCTGGCGAGCAGTACTTC. The full variable domain, rest sourced from reference TRBV5-1 and TRBJ2-7, is KAGVTQTPRYLIKTRGQQVTLSCSPISGHRSVSWYQQTPGQGLQFLFEYFSETQRNKGNFPGRFSGRQFSNSRSEMNVSTLELGDSALYLCASSVGQVPGEQYFGPGTRLTVT.

This clone was seen many times. The genes are TRBV11-3 and TRBJ2-5; perhaps TRBD2 as D (6 bases). The CDR3 has 16 amino acids. Trimming took 4 bases from V and 5 from J, leaving 20 bases between them. Germline assignment: CDR1 SGHNT and CDR2 YENEEA. CDR3 in DNA: TGTGCCAGCAGCTCGGGGACTGTTCGTACCATCGAGACCCAGTACTTC. It specifies CASSSGTVRTIETQYF.

V usage is TRBV11-3 and J usage is TRBJ1-5; D is perhaps TRBD1 (5 bases). The germline gives CDR1 SGHNT, CDR2 YENEEA. The CDR3 is made up of 15 amino acids. Trimming took 1 base from V and 1 from J, leaving 8 bases between them. CDR3 DNA: TGTGCCAGCAGCTTAGGGGGGGAAAGCAATCAGCCCCAGCATTTT. It is translated as CASSLGGESNQPQHF.

The gene calls are TRBV29-1 and TRBJ2-7, with 8 positions matching TRBD1. The length of the CDR3 is 13 residues. Germline CDR1 and CDR2: SQVTM and ANQGSEA. V shed 6 bases, J shed 0 bases, and the junction held 4 bases outside the gene matches. In nucleotides, the CDR3 is TGCAGCGTGAGTGGACAGGGCTCCTACGAGCAGTACTTC. Protein product: CSVSGQGSYEQYF.

The rearrangement joins TRBV11-3 to TRBJ1-3; 8 bases are shared with TRBD1. V shed 6 bases, J shed 2 bases, and the junction held 12 bases outside the gene matches. The length of the CDR3 is 17 residues. From germline, CDR1 is SGHNT and CDR2 YENEEA. Here the CDR3 reads CASRGGTGRRTGNTIYF. Written as DNA, the CDR3 is TGTGCCAGCAGGGGGGGGACAGGCCGCCGAACTGGAAACACCATATATTTT.

This clone is medium-sized (0.01 to 0.1%) in the sample. The chain recombines TRBV6-8 with TRBJ2-3; TRBD2 agrees at 10 bases. V shed 5 bases, J shed 3 bases, and the junction held 5 bases outside the gene matches. Germline V gene sequence: CDR1 MNHGY, CDR2 SAAAGT. The CDR3 consists of 15 residues. Here the CDR3 DNA reads TGTGCCAGCAGTCGGACTAGCGGTGGGACAGATACGCAGTATTTT. The encoded protein is CASSRTSGGTDTQYF.

The gene calls are TRBV18 and TRBJ2-1; TRBD1 matches 10 bases. The V gene's germline CDR1 is KGHSH and CDR2 LQKENI. J was trimmed by 5 bases and V by 3 bases; bases with no gene match: 10. This CDR3 spans 17 amino acids. This CDR3 reads CASSPGTGEFLNNEQFF. CDR3 nucleotide sequence: TGTGCCAGCTCACCCGGGACAGGGGAGTTCTTAAACAATGAGCAGTTCTTC.

This clone appeared a few times. The chain employs TRBV9 and TRBJ2-3; no firm D call. V was clipped by 5 bases and J by 6 bases, with 10 bases between them. The V gene's germline CDR1 is SGDLS and CDR2 YYNGEE. This CDR3 has 12 residues. In nucleotides, the CDR3 is TGTGCCAGCAGGGGTCTCGAGGATACGCAGTATTTT. It translates to CASRGLEDTQYF.

The gene calls are TRBV6-8 and TRBJ1-1; unclear D gene. This CDR3 has 13 residues. Trimming stripped 7 bases from V and 5 bases from J, with 14 bases between. CDR1 and CDR2 from the germline V gene are MNHGY and SAAAGT. The CDR3 sequence: CASIAGLGTEAFF. The CDR3 DNA reads as TGTGCCAGCATCGCCGGGCTGGGAACTGAAGCTTTCTTT.

V gene TRBV5-1 combines with J gene TRBJ2-7; TRBD1 agrees at 9 bases. This CDR3 spans 16 amino acids. V shed 0 bases, J shed 6 bases, and the junction held 10 bases outside the gene matches. Per germline, CDR1 SGHRS and CDR2 YFSETQ. The DNA of the CDR3 is TGCGCCAGCAGCTTGGAGGCTGCCGGGACAGGGTCCGAGCAGTACTTC. Protein: CASSLEAAGTGSEQYF.

The V and J genes are TRBV29-1 and TRBJ2-7, with 7 bases identical to TRBD2. Per the germline V gene, CDR1 is SQVTM and CDR2 is ANQGSEA. The CDR3 is 13 residues long. Unmatched junction bases numbered 5, after V lost 3 bases and J lost 3 bases. The CDR3 protein is CSVDGAGDYEQYF. CDR3 sequence (DNA): TGCAGCGTTGACGGGGCGGGAGACTACGAGCAGTACTTC.

The chain couples TRBV9 to TRBJ2-7; a possible D gene is TRBD2 (5 bases). This CDR3 has 15 residues. Trimming cost V 5 bases and J 4 bases, with 19 bases left between them. The V gene's germline CDR1 is SGDLS and CDR2 YYNGEE. The CDR3 nucleotides are TGTGCCAGCAGTGGCCCGGGGATAAAGGGTTACGAGCAGTACTTC. Translated: CASSGPGIKGYEQYF.

This clone has more than one count but fewer than ten. The chain uses TRBV18 and TRBJ1-1, with D possibly being TRBD1 (6 bases). V shed 2 bases and J shed 5 bases, with 9 bases lying between them. The CDR3 spans 13 residues. CDR1 and CDR2 from the germline V gene are KGHSH and LQKENI. The CDR3 DNA follows: TGTGCCAGCTCACCATCAGGGGTTACTGAAGCTTTCTTT. Encoded protein: CASSPSGVTEAFF.

Relative to its sample, this clone is medium-sized. The rearrangement uses TRBV28 and TRBJ2-7; D unclear. The germline gives CDR1 MDHEN, CDR2 SYDVKM. This CDR3 is 14 amino acids long. V lost 2 bases and J lost 2, with 10 bases in between. CDR3: CASSLNSPAYEQYF. In DNA form, the CDR3 reads TGTGCCAGCAGTTTAAACAGTCCAGCCTACGAGCAGTACTTC. The full variable domain, completed using reference TRBV28 and TRBJ2-7, is DVKVTQSSRYLVKRTGEKVFLECVQDMDHENMFWYRQDPGLGLRLIYFSYDVKMKEKGDIPEGYSVSREKKERFSLILESASTNQTSMYLCASSLNSPAYEQYFGPGTRLTVT.

This clone was recorded a few times. The chain employs TRBV6-8 and TRBJ1-5; possible D gene TRBD1, 5 bases. V was pared by 6 bases and J by 0 bases, with 12 bases between. From germline, CDR1 is MNHGY and CDR2 SAAAGT. CDR3 size: 15 residues. The DNA of the CDR3 is TGTGCCAGCAGACGGACACCTTATAGCAATCAGCCCCAGCATTTT. Residues: CASRRTPYSNQPQHF.

The chain recombines TRBV2 with TRBJ1-4; TRBD1 is a possible D gene (6 bases). This CDR3 contains 13 residues. CDR1 and CDR2 from the germline V gene are SNHLY and FYNNEI. Trimming removed 7 bases from V and 8 bases from J, with 14 bases in between. CDR3 sequence reads: CASMGGLWEKLFF. Here the CDR3 DNA reads TGTGCCAGCATGGGGGGGCTGTGGGAAAAACTGTTTTTT.

This clone was observed a few times. The chain combines TRBV28 with TRBJ2-5, with 8 bases matching TRBD1. Germline values: CDR1 MDHEN, CDR2 SYDVKM. V was pared by 4 bases and J by 4 bases, with 5 bases of the junction left unmatched. The CDR3 consists of 14 residues. In DNA form, the CDR3 reads TGTGCCAGCAGTTGGACAGGGATGGCAGAGACCCAGTACTTC. The encoded protein is CASSWTGMAETQYF.

V and J are TRBV29-1 and TRBJ2-4; no reliable D call. Germline CDR1 SQVTM, CDR2 ANQGSEA. This CDR3 region has 13 residues. Trimming pared 4 bases from V and 5 bases from J, leaving 12 bases between. Here the CDR3 DNA reads TGCAGCGTTGCCGAGCGCCCCGAAAACATTCAGTACTTC. This sequence encodes CSVAERPENIQYF.

This chain uses TRBV29-1 with TRBJ2-7, with 8 bases fitting TRBD1. Germline V CDR1 and CDR2: SQVTM, ANQGSEA. The CDR3 spans 13 residues. V was clipped by 4 bases and J by 9 bases; unmatched bases: 11. CDR3 protein: CSVGMDRAYRQYF. The CDR3 DNA follows: TGCAGCGTTGGAATGGACAGGGCCTATAGGCAGTACTTC.

The chain is built from TRBV4-1 and TRBJ1-5; weak D call: TRBD1 (5 bases). V shed 0 bases and J shed 5 bases, with 11 bases lying between them. Germline assignment: CDR1 MGHRA and CDR2 YSYEKL. The CDR3 has 15 residues. CDR3 sequence (DNA): TGCGCCAGCAGCCAAGATGCCCGGGGGGATCAGCCCCAGCATTTT. This sequence encodes CASSQDARGDQPQHF.

This clone appeared many times. The gene calls are TRBV10-3 and TRBJ2-3; D possibly corresponds to TRBD2 (6 bases). The germline gives CDR1 ENHRY, CDR2 SYGVKD. The CDR3 covers 15 residues. Trimming cost V 2 bases and J 0 bases, with 9 bases left between them. The CDR3 reads CAISESGPSTDTQYF. The CDR3 coding sequence is TGTGCCATCAGTGAGAGCGGGCCTAGCACAGATACGCAGTATTTT.

This clone was counted between two and nine times. The chain links TRBV6-8 to TRBJ2-4; possible D gene TRBD2, 6 bases. V was clipped by 8 bases and J by 7 bases, with 12 bases between them. Germline assignment: CDR1 MNHGY and CDR2 SAAAGT. The CDR3 consists of 12 residues. The CDR3 DNA sequence: TGTGCCAGCGACGGGAGTAGTAACATTCAGTACTTC. This encodes CASDGSSNIQYF.